This is a list of T cell receptor beta chains from one sample in a study of T-cell memory formation after mild COVID-19. TCRdb itself ran the 5' RACE reads through MiXCR, one entry per CDR3 protein. The data contain around 300,000 distinct CDR3 sequences, approximately 14% of them seen just once; the ten biggest clones take up 22%. Material: PBMCs or a T cell subset sorted from them (not recorded which). These TCRs come from a man younger than 30 who had mild COVID-19 (a few samples of this study predate the infection). Cell type and time point are not known. Each CDR3 is given with its conserved first and last residue. D genes are given only for firm matches. The size of a clone is reported for some rows only, either as once, few or many, or as a class for expanded clones.

TRBV7-8	TRBJ2-3	TRBD2	.	TGTGCCAGCAGCTTAGTCTTTTCGCGGGGGGCTCAGTATTTT	CASSLVFSRGAQYF
TRBV7-2	TRBJ2-7	.	few	TGTGCCAGCAGCTTAGACTTGACCGGGGACTACGAGCAGTACTTC	CASSLDLTGDYEQYF
TRBV25-1	TRBJ2-7	TRBD1	few	TGTGCCAGCAGGGAGGGGCTCGGACAGGGGGACTACGAGCAGTACTTC	CASREGLGQGDYEQYF
TRBV30	TRBJ1-1	TRBD1	few	TGTGCCTGGGAGGGAAACACAGGGGACACTGAAGCTTTCTTT	CAWEGNTGDTEAFF
TRBV24-1	TRBJ2-2	TRBD1	.	TGTGCCACCAGTGATCCAAGACAGGGGGCTGGCACCGGGGAGCTGTTTTTT	CATSDPRQGAGTGELFF
TRBV20-1	TRBJ1-3	.	.	TGCAGTGCTAGAGGTAGTGGTCGAAACACCATATATTTT	CSARGSGRNTIYF
TRBV11-2	TRBJ2-1	.	.	TGTGCCAGCAGCTTTGCTGCCCCAGCGCGGAGGTTCTTC	CASSFAAPARRFF
TRBV20-1	TRBJ2-5	TRBD2	.	TGCAGTGCAATTTGGGGACGATTAGCGGGAGAACAAGAGACCCAGTACTTC	CSAIWGRLAGEQETQYF
TRBV12-3/TRBV12-4	TRBJ2-5	.	few	TGTGCCAGCAAGGGAGAGAATCTTCAAGAGACCCAGTACTTC	CASKGENLQETQYF
TRBV11-2	TRBJ2-1	TRBD1	few	TGTGCCAGCAGCTTAGCGGGGACAGGGGGTTACAATGAGCAGTTCTTC	CASSLAGTGGYNEQFF
TRBV11-2	TRBJ2-5	TRBD2	few	TGTGCCAGCAGCACCGGTAGACTAGCGGGGGCGGAGACCCAGTACTTC	CASSTGRLAGAETQYF
TRBV6-1	TRBJ2-7	TRBD2	few	TGTGCCAGCAGCAGGGGACTAGCGGGGGGCCTCGAGCAGTACTTC	CASSRGLAGGLEQYF
TRBV6-5	TRBJ2-5	.	.	TGTGCCAGCAGCGGGACACCCCGGGACCAAGAGACCCAGTACTTC	CASSGTPRDQETQYF
TRBV9	TRBJ1-3	.	.	TGTGCCAGCAGCGTCTTCGGGCTCGGAAACACCATATATTTT	CASSVFGLGNTIYF
TRBV6-5	TRBJ1-2	.	few	TGTGCCAGCAGTCCCGGGGGGAGATATGGCTACACCTTC	CASSPGGRYGYTF
TRBV7-2	TRBJ2-1	TRBD2	.	TGTGCCAGCAGCTTACGACAAGCGGGGGACAATGAGCAGTTCTTC	CASSLRQAGDNEQFF
TRBV4-2	TRBJ2-7	TRBD2	many	TGTGCCAGCAGCCAAATCACCGGGACTAGCGGCTACGAGCAGTACTTC	CASSQITGTSGYEQYF
TRBV4-1	TRBJ2-5	.	.	TGCGCCAGCAGCCAAGAAGCCCAAGGAGGGTATGAGACCCAGTACTTC	CASSQEAQGGYETQYF
TRBV6-6	TRBJ1-5	TRBD1	.	TGTGCCAGCAGTTACTGGACAGGGCTGGAGAATCAGCCCCAGCATTTT	CASSYWTGLENQPQHF
TRBV20-1	TRBJ2-1	.	.	TGCAGTGCAACCGTAGGATCTTGGGAGCAGTTCTTC	CSATVGSWEQFF
TRBV12-5	TRBJ2-1	.	few	TGTGCTAGTGGTTGGGGGTACAATGAGCAGTTCTTC	CASGWGYNEQFF
TRBV7-9	TRBJ2-5	.	.	TGTGCCAGCAGCTTAGTTCGCGCGGATTTTCGGACCCAGTACTTC	CASSLVRADFRTQYF
TRBV2	TRBJ1-5	.	.	TGTGCCAGCAGTGTTGAAGGATACCAGCCCCAGCATTTT	CASSVEGYQPQHF
TRBV6-6	TRBJ1-6	TRBD1	few	TGTGCCAGCAGTTATTCCGGACAGGCCTATAATTCACCCCTCCACTTT	CASSYSGQAYNSPLHF
TRBV3-1	TRBJ2-7	.	few	TGTGCCAGCAGCCGGAACGACCACTACGAGCAGTACTTC	CASSRNDHYEQYF
TRBV5-1	TRBJ2-5	.	few	TGCGCCAGCAGCAACATGGGAGGACACCAAGAGACCCAGTACTTC	CASSNMGGHQETQYF
TRBV11-2	TRBJ1-1	.	.	TGTGCCAGCAGCTCTCTCGGTAGGGGAACTGAAGCTTTCTTT	CASSSLGRGTEAFF
TRBV12-3/TRBV12-4	TRBJ2-1	TRBD2	few	TGTGCCAGCAGTATTAGCGGGGGGGCCAGCAATGAGCAGTTCTTC	CASSISGGASNEQFF
TRBV7-7	TRBJ2-6	.	.	TGTGCTAGCAGCCCAGGGGAAGGTGGGGCCAACGTCCTGACTTTC	CASSPGEGGANVLTF
TRBV29-1	TRBJ1-2	.	many	TGCAGCGTTGTATGGGATTGGGACTATGGCTACACCTTC	CSVVWDWDYGYTF
TRBV4-1	TRBJ2-5	TRBD2	few	TGCGCCAGCAGCCAAGAATGGGGCGGGGGGGCGGAGACCCAGTACTTC	CASSQEWGGGAETQYF
TRBV21-1	TRBJ1-3	.	few	TGTGCCACCGGACACCGAAGCTCTGGAAACACCATATATTTT	CATGHRSSGNTIYF
TRBV7-2	TRBJ1-4	.	many	TGTGCCAGCAGCCTATATAATGAAAAACTGTTTTTT	CASSLYNEKLFF
TRBV6-6	TRBJ2-2	.	.	TGTGCCAGCAGTGACTTCGGGACCGGCACCGGGGAGCTGTTTTTT	CASSDFGTGTGELFF
TRBV29-1	TRBJ1-4	.	.	TGCAGCGTGGGGGGTGTGGCTGTCGATGAAAAACTGTTTTTT	CSVGGVAVDEKLFF
TRBV7-3	TRBJ2-7	.	.	TGTGCCAGCAGCTTAACGCGCACGTACCCCTACGAGCAGTACTTC	CASSLTRTYPYEQYF
TRBV5-1	TRBJ2-1	.	.	TGCGCCAGCAGCTTGGAACAGGGATCCTACAATGAGCAGTTCTTC	CASSLEQGSYNEQFF
TRBV7-2	TRBJ1-1	TRBD1	.	TGTGCCAGCACCCCAGGGGGACAGGGGGCGCGTTGGGACACTGAAGCTTCCTTT	CASTPGGQGARWDTEASF
TRBV7-8	TRBJ2-1	.	.	TGTGCCAGCAGCTTTAGGGGCCGCACCTACAATGAGCAGTTCTTC	CASSFRGRTYNEQFF
TRBV5-1	TRBJ2-3	.	few	TGCGCCAGCAGCTTCAGACCGGGAGATACGCAGTATTTT	CASSFRPGDTQYF
TRBV12-3/TRBV12-4	TRBJ1-5	.	.	TGTGCCAGCCGCCCGGGAGCAGATAATCAGCCCCAGCATTTT	CASRPGADNQPQHF
TRBV4-1	TRBJ1-5	.	.	TGCGCCAGCAGCCAAGATTCGGGGATTAATCAGCCCCAGCATTTT	CASSQDSGINQPQHF
TRBV2	TRBJ2-3	TRBD2	few	TGTGCCAGCAGTCGGCCTAGCGGAGGCACAGATACGCAGTATTTT	CASSRPSGGTDTQYF
TRBV5-1	TRBJ2-1	.	.	TGCGCCAGCACCTCGGCGAGGGGCACCTACAATGAGCAGTTCTTC	CASTSARGTYNEQFF
TRBV28	TRBJ1-1	.	.	TGTGCCAGCAAGAGGGTGGAGAACACTGAAGCTTTCTTT	CASKRVENTEAFF
TRBV7-2	TRBJ2-5	.	.	TGTGCCAGCAGCTGGGACCCGCCTTCCCGAGAGACCCAGTACTTC	CASSWDPPSRETQYF
TRBV7-9	TRBJ2-2	.	.	TGTGCCAGCAGCCCTCGTGTAGGCGGGGAGCTGTTTTTT	CASSPRVGGELFF
TRBV6-5	TRBJ2-1	TRBD2	few	TGTGCCAGCAGTCCTGGACTAGCGACCTACAATGAGCAGTTCTTC	CASSPGLATYNEQFF
TRBV11-2	TRBJ2-3	TRBD2	.	TGTGCCAGCAGCTTATTGCCAGCGGGGGGCACAGATACGCAGTATTTT	CASSLLPAGGTDTQYF
TRBV2	TRBJ2-2	TRBD2	.	TGTGCCAGAGGACTAGCGAACGGGGAGCTGTTTTTT	CARGLANGELFF
TRBV12-3/TRBV12-4	TRBJ2-3	TRBD2	.	TGTGCCAGCAGTTTTACTAGCGGGGGGGCGAGGAGTACGCAGTATTTT	CASSFTSGGARSTQYF
TRBV6-6	TRBJ2-6	.	many	TGTGCCAGCAGCGATGGGGGCACTGGGGCCAACGTCCTGACTTTC	CASSDGGTGANVLTF